A selection of T cell receptor beta chains follows, all from one sample in a study of sequential checkpoint blockade in melanoma. Libraries were prepared by immunoSEQ multiplex PCR; TCRdb keeps only in-frame clonotypes and omits some of them. The sample yields about 12,000 clones, just under 85% seen once. Here the sequenced sample was CD8+ T cells sorted from blood (inferred from file names), taken from a patient given nivolumab and ipilimumab in sequence. These receptors all come from a human donor with melanoma. Each CDR3 is given with its conserved first and last residue. The D gene is left open where the match is weak. Clone size is not always given. Where it is, it says once, few, many or a class for expanded clones.

d_gene: TRBD1
abundance: NA
v_gene: TRBV7-2
j_gene: TRBJ1-2
CDR3aa: CASSMRQGSIYGYTF
CDR3nt: TGTGCCAGCAGCATGCGACAGGGATCAATCTATGGCTACACCTTC

d_gene: NA
abundance: NA
v_gene: TRBV4-3
j_gene: TRBJ2-7
CDR3aa: CASSQAQGYEQYF
CDR3nt: TGCGCCAGCAGCCAAGCACAGGGCTACGAGCAGTACTTC

d_gene: NA
abundance: NA
v_gene: TRBV18
j_gene: TRBJ2-5
CDR3aa: CASSPRHSQETQYF
CDR3nt: TGTGCCAGCTCACCACGGCACAGCCAAGAGACCCAGTACTTC

d_gene: NA
abundance: NA
v_gene: TRBV19
j_gene: TRBJ1-2
CDR3aa: CASRTEAYANYGYTF
CDR3nt: TGTGCCAGTAGAACTGAGGCCTACGCTAACTATGGCTACACCTTC

d_gene: TRBD1
abundance: NA
v_gene: TRBV4-3
j_gene: TRBJ2-7
CDR3aa: CASSRDRGNYEQYF
CDR3nt: TGCGCCAGCAGCCGGGACAGGGGAAACTACGAGCAGTACTTC

d_gene: TRBD2
abundance: NA
v_gene: TRBV28
j_gene: TRBJ2-1
CDR3aa: CASSFSGGAYNEQFF
CDR3nt: TGTGCCAGCAGCTTTAGCGGGGGGGCCTACAATGAGCAGTTCTTC

d_gene: NA
abundance: NA
v_gene: TRBV30
j_gene: TRBJ2-1
CDR3aa: CAWSVGGSNEQFF
CDR3nt: TGTGCCTGGAGTGTAGGTGGGAGCAATGAGCAGTTCTTC

d_gene: NA
abundance: few
v_gene: TRBV28
j_gene: TRBJ2-2
CDR3aa: CASSTSSVSSRTGELFF
CDR3nt: TGTGCCAGCAGTACCTCAAGCGTTTCTAGCCGAACCGGGGAGCTGTTTTTT

d_gene: NA
abundance: NA
v_gene: TRBV6-6
j_gene: TRBJ2-7
CDR3aa: CASSPPAGGSYEQYF
CDR3nt: TGTGCCAGCAGTCCCCCGGCCGGGGGCTCCTACGAGCAGTACTTC

d_gene: TRBD1
abundance: NA
v_gene: TRBV2
j_gene: TRBJ1-1
CDR3aa: CASSGWTGRNTEAFF
CDR3nt: TGTGCCAGCAGTGGGTGGACAGGGAGGAACACTGAAGCCTTCTTT

d_gene: NA
abundance: NA
v_gene: TRBV7-9
j_gene: TRBJ2-1
CDR3aa: CASSLSQGSYNEQFF
CDR3nt: TGTGCCAGCAGCTTATCCCAGGGATCCTACAATGAGCAGTTCTTC

d_gene: TRBD2
abundance: NA
v_gene: TRBV7-9
j_gene: TRBJ2-1
CDR3aa: CASSLLRGGLYEQFF
CDR3nt: TGTGCCAGCAGCTTATTGCGGGGGGGGCTCTATGAGCAGTTCTTC

d_gene: NA
abundance: NA
v_gene: TRBV19
j_gene: TRBJ2-7
CDR3aa: CASSIGIAYEQYF
CDR3nt: TGTGCCAGTAGTATCGGGATCGCCTACGAGCAGTACTTC

d_gene: TRBD1
abundance: NA
v_gene: TRBV6-4
j_gene: TRBJ2-3
CDR3aa: CASSDDRGHGDTQYF
CDR3nt: TGTGCCAGCAGTGACGACAGGGGGCATGGAGATACGCAGTATTTT

d_gene: TRBD1
abundance: NA
v_gene: TRBV9
j_gene: TRBJ2-2
CDR3aa: CASSLSRDRGHTGELFF
CDR3nt: TGTGCCAGCAGCTTGAGCCGGGACAGGGGGCACACCGGGGAGCTGTTTTTT

d_gene: NA
abundance: NA
v_gene: TRBV7-6
j_gene: TRBJ2-2
CDR3aa: CASSSRGGNTGELFF
CDR3nt: TGTGCCAGCAGCAGTAGGGGGGGGAACACCGGGGAGCTGTTTTTT

d_gene: TRBD1
abundance: NA
v_gene: TRBV28
j_gene: TRBJ1-6
CDR3aa: CASSYRDRGNSPLHF
CDR3nt: TGTGCCAGCAGTTACCGGGACAGGGGGAATTCACCCCTCCACTTT

d_gene: TRBD1
abundance: NA
v_gene: TRBV9
j_gene: TRBJ1-4
CDR3aa: CASSIEGTGIEKLFF
CDR3nt: TGTGCCAGCAGCATAGAAGGGACAGGTATAGAAAAACTGTTTTTT

d_gene: TRBD2
abundance: NA
v_gene: TRBV7-2
j_gene: TRBJ2-7
CDR3aa: CASSPSGLGYEQYF
CDR3nt: TGTGCCAGCAGCCCGTCTGGACTAGGGTACGAGCAGTACTTC

d_gene: NA
abundance: NA
v_gene: TRBV10-3
j_gene: TRBJ2-7
CDR3aa: CATQGQAYEQYF
CDR3nt: TGTGCCACACAGGGACAAGCCTACGAGCAGTACTTC

d_gene: TRBD2
abundance: NA
v_gene: TRBV7-9
j_gene: TRBJ2-7
CDR3aa: CASSSLGLDEQYF
CDR3nt: TGTGCCAGCAGCTCCCTTGGACTAGACGAGCAGTACTTC

d_gene: NA
abundance: NA
v_gene: TRBV14
j_gene: TRBJ1-1
CDR3aa: CASSQAMRTEAFF
CDR3nt: TGTGCCAGCAGCCAAGCTATGAGAACTGAAGCTTTCTTT

d_gene: TRBD1
abundance: NA
v_gene: TRBV11-2
j_gene: TRBJ2-2
CDR3aa: CASSLRRDRGIGGELFF
CDR3nt: TGTGCCAGCAGCTTACGCCGGGACAGGGGGATCGGCGGGGAGCTGTTTTTT

d_gene: TRBD2
abundance: NA
v_gene: TRBV18
j_gene: TRBJ2-2
CDR3aa: CASSALLGTTREVAGDSTGELFF
CDR3nt: TGTGCCAGCTCAGCCCTGCTGGGTACCACCCGGGAAGTAGCGGGGGATTCCACCGGGGAGCTGTTTTTT

d_gene: TRBD1
abundance: NA
v_gene: TRBV5-5
j_gene: TRBJ2-7
CDR3aa: CASSFDRGAYEQYF
CDR3nt: TGTGCCAGCAGCTTCGACAGGGGCGCCTACGAGCAGTACTTC

d_gene: NA
abundance: once
v_gene: TRBV30
j_gene: TRBJ2-2
CDR3aa: CAWNLQSNTGELFF
CDR3nt: TGTGCCTGGAATTTACAGTCGAACACCGGGGAGCTGTTTTTT

d_gene: NA
abundance: NA
v_gene: TRBV13
j_gene: TRBJ1-2
CDR3aa: CASSWGGDGYTF
CDR3nt: TGTGCCAGCAGCTGGGGAGGCGATGGCTACACCTTC

d_gene: TRBD1
abundance: NA
v_gene: TRBV6-5
j_gene: TRBJ2-7
CDR3aa: CASSYRTGSEQYF
CDR3nt: TGTGCCAGCAGTTACCGGACAGGCAGCGAGCAGTACTTC

d_gene: NA
abundance: NA
v_gene: TRBV7-2
j_gene: TRBJ1-5
CDR3aa: CASSLDGWVDQPQHF
CDR3nt: TGTGCCAGCAGCTTAGACGGGTGGGTCGATCAGCCCCAGCATTTT

d_gene: TRBD1
abundance: once
v_gene: TRBV7-9
j_gene: TRBJ2-7
CDR3aa: CASSRPGQVSYEQYF
CDR3nt: TGTGCCAGCAGCCGACCGGGACAGGTCTCCTACGAGCAGTACTTC

d_gene: TRBD2
abundance: NA
v_gene: TRBV4-3
j_gene: TRBJ2-1
CDR3aa: CASSQAGVTYNEQFF
CDR3nt: TGCGCCAGCAGCCAGGCGGGGGTGACGTACAATGAGCAGTTCTTC

d_gene: TRBD1
abundance: NA
v_gene: TRBV27
j_gene: TRBJ2-3
CDR3aa: CASSLVRGRTDTQYF
CDR3nt: TGTGCCAGCAGTTTGGTTAGGGGGCGTACAGATACGCAGTATTTT

d_gene: NA
abundance: NA
v_gene: TRBV5-1
j_gene: TRBJ1-2
CDR3aa: CASSREEDSYGYTF
CDR3nt: TGCGCCAGCAGCCGGGAGGAGGACTCCTATGGCTACACCTTC

d_gene: NA
abundance: NA
v_gene: TRBV12-2
j_gene: TRBJ1-4
CDR3aa: CASRHQPDRVREANEKLFF
CDR3nt: TGTGCAAGTCGCCATCAACCCGACAGGGTGAGGGAGGCTAATGAAAAACTGTTTTTT

d_gene: TRBD1
abundance: NA
v_gene: TRBV19
j_gene: TRBJ2-1
CDR3aa: CASIGITGGRYNEQFF
CDR3nt: TGTGCCAGTATTGGGATTACAGGGGGGCGTTACAATGAGCAGTTCTTC

d_gene: NA
abundance: NA
v_gene: TRBV5-6
j_gene: TRBJ1-3
CDR3aa: CASSLGAGIGNTIYF
CDR3nt: TGTGCCAGCAGCTTGGGGGCAGGCATTGGAAACACCATATATTTT

d_gene: NA
abundance: NA
v_gene: TRBV18
j_gene: TRBJ2-7
CDR3aa: CASSPGRDWAYEQYF
CDR3nt: TGTGCCAGCTCACCAGGCCGGGACTGGGCCTACGAGCAGTACTTC

d_gene: TRBD2
abundance: once
v_gene: TRBV7-9
j_gene: TRBJ2-1
CDR3aa: CASSFSGGGNEQFF
CDR3nt: TGTGCCAGCAGCTTTAGCGGGGGTGGAAATGAGCAGTTCTTC

d_gene: NA
abundance: NA
v_gene: TRBV27
j_gene: TRBJ1-2
CDR3aa: CASSLGGPTGGYTF
CDR3nt: TGTGCCAGCAGTTTAGGGGGTCCGACAGGCGGCTACACCTTC

d_gene: NA
abundance: NA
v_gene: TRBV6-5
j_gene: TRBJ1-1
CDR3aa: CASSSTGGRTEAFF
CDR3nt: TGTGCCAGCAGTTCCACGGGGGGCCGGACTGAAGCTTTCTTT

d_gene: NA
abundance: NA
v_gene: TRBV5-1
j_gene: TRBJ1-1
CDR3aa: CASSLNPGRTILNTEAFF
CDR3nt: TGCGCCAGCAGCCTAAACCCGGGACGGACTATTCTGAACACTGAAGCTTTCTTT

d_gene: NA
abundance: NA
v_gene: TRBV25-1
j_gene: TRBJ1-4
CDR3aa: CASSGYRATNEKLFF
CDR3nt: TGTGCCAGCAGTGGGTACAGAGCAACTAATGAAAAACTGTTTTTT

d_gene: TRBD2
abundance: NA
v_gene: TRBV7-2
j_gene: TRBJ2-7
CDR3aa: CASRRYSGGVREQYF
CDR3nt: TGTGCCAGCAGGCGTTATAGCGGGGGAGTACGAGAGCAGTACTTC

d_gene: TRBD1
abundance: NA
v_gene: TRBV27
j_gene: TRBJ2-3
CDR3aa: CASSTGGSADTQYF
CDR3nt: TGTGCCAGCAGTACAGGGGGCAGCGCAGATACGCAGTATTTT

d_gene: NA
abundance: NA
v_gene: TRBV6-5
j_gene: TRBJ2-1
CDR3aa: CASSYSERSFVQFF
CDR3nt: TGTGCCAGCAGTTACTCGGAACGGAGTTTTGTGCAGTTCTTC

d_gene: TRBD2
abundance: NA
v_gene: TRBV4-1
j_gene: TRBJ2-1
CDR3aa: CASSQEETSVSEQFF
CDR3nt: TGCGCCAGCAGCCAAGAAGAAACTAGCGTTAGTGAGCAGTTCTTC

d_gene: TRBD1
abundance: NA
v_gene: TRBV10-3
j_gene: TRBJ2-2
CDR3aa: CAISALETTGNSNTGELFF
CDR3nt: TGTGCCATCAGTGCTCTAGAGACGACAGGGAATTCGAACACCGGGGAGCTGTTTTTT

d_gene: NA
abundance: NA
v_gene: TRBV4-3
j_gene: TRBJ2-2
CDR3aa: CASSQDRVGDTGELFF
CDR3nt: TGCGCCAGCAGCCAAGATAGGGTAGGGGACACCGGGGAGCTGTTTTTT

d_gene: TRBD1
abundance: NA
v_gene: TRBV4-3
j_gene: TRBJ2-7
CDR3aa: CASSQALSGTGAYEQYF
CDR3nt: TGCGCCAGCAGCCAAGCCCTTTCCGGGACAGGGGCGTACGAGCAGTACTTC